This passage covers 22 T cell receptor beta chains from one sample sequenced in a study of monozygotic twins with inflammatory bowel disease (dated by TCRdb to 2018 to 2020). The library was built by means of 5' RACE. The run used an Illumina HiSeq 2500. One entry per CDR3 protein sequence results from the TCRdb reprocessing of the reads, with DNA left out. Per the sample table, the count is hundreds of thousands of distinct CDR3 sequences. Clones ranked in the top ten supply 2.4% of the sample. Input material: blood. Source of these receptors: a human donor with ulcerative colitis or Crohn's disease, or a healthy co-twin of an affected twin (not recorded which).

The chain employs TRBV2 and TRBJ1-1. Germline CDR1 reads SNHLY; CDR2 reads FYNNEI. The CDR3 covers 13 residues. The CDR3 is CASRRLSNTEAFF.

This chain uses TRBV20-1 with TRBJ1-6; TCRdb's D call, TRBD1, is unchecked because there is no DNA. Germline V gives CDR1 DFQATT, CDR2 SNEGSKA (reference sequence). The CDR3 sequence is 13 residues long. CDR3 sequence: CSATGIGTSPLHF.

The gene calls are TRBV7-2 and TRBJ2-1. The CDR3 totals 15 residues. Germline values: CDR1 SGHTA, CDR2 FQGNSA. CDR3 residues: CASSSDFLPYNEQFF.

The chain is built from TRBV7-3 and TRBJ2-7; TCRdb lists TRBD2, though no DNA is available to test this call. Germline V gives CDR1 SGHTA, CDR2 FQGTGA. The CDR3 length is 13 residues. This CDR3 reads CASSFLPQSEQYF.

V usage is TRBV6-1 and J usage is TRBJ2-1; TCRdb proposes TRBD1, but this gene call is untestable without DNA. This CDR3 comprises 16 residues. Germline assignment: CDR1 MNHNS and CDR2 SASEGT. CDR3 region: CASSPFGRDRAIEQFF.

The CDR3 spells CASSLGVGTSVTYEQYF. V and J are TRBV7-2 and TRBJ2-7; TCRdb returns TRBD2, unconfirmable since there is no DNA. Germline lookup yields CDR1 SGHTA and CDR2 FQGNSA. This CDR3 region has 17 residues.

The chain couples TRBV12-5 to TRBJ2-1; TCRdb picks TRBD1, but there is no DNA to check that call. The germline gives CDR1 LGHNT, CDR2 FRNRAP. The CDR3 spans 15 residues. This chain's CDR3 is CASAGQAPAYNEQFF. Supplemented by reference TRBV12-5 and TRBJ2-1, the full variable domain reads DARVTQTPRHKVTEMGQEVTMRCQPILGHNTVFWYRQTMMQGLELLAYFRNRAPLDDSGMPKDRFSAEMPDATLATLKIQPSEPRDSAVYFCASAGQAPAYNEQFFGPGTRLTVL.

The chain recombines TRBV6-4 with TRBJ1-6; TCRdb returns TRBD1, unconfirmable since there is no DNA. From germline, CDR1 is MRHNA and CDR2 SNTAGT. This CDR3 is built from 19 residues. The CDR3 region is CASSIRGWNNRLQNSPLHF.

This CDR3 reads CASSPIVLAGGNLDTQYF. The chain carries TRBV12-3 or TRBV12-4 and TRBJ2-3; TCRdb reports TRBD2, a call that lacks DNA to check it against. The CDR3 totals 18 residues.

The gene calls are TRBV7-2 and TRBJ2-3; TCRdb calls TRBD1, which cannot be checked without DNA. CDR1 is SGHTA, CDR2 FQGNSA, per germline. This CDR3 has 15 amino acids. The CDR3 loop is CASSLTGGSTDTQYF.

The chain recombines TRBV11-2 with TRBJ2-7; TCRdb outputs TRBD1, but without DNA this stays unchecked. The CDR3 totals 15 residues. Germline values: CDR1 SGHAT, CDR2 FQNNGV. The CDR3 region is CASSLVGQVFYEQYF.

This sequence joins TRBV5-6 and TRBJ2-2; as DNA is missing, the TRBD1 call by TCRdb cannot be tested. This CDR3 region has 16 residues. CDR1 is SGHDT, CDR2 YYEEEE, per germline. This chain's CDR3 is CASRDRGRANTGELFF.

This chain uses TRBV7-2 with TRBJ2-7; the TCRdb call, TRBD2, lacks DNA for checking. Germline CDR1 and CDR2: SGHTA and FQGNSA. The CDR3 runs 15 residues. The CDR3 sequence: CASRLRGQSSYEQYF. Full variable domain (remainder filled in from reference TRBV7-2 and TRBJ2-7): GAGVSQSPSNKVTEKGKDVELRCDPISGHTALYWYRQSLGQGLEFLIYFQGNSAPDKSGLPSDRFSAERTGGSVSTLTIQRTQQEDSAVYLCASRLRGQSSYEQYFGPGTRLTVT.

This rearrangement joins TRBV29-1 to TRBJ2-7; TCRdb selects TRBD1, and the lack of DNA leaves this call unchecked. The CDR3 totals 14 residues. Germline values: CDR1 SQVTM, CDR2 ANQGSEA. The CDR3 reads CSVVQGAGSYEQYF.

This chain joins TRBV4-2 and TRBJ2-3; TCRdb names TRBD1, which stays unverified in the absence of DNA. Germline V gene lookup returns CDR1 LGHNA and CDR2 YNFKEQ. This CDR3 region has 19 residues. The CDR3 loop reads CASSQDPTRTVGRTDTQYF.

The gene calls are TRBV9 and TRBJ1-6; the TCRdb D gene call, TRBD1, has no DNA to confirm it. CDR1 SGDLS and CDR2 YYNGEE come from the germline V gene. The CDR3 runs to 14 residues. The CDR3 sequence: CASSAAQGDSPLHF.

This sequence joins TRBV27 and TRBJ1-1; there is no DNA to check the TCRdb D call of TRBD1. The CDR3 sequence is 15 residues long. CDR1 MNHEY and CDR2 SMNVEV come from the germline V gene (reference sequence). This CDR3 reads CASLTRGSRSTEAFF.

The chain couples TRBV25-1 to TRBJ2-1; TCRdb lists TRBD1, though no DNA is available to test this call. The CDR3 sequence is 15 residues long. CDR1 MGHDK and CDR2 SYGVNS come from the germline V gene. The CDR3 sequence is CASSADGTGNNEQFF.

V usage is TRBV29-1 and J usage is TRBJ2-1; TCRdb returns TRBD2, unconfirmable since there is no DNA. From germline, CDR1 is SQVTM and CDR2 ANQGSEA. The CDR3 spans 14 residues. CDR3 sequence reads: CSAERGAGGHEQFF.

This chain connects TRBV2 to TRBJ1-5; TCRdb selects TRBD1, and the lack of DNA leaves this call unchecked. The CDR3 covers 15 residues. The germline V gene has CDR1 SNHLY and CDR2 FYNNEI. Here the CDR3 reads CASSEEGGRNQPQHF.

CDR3 protein: CASRILAGGPSGELFF. The chain joins TRBV7-2 to TRBJ2-2; as DNA is missing, the TRBD2 call by TCRdb cannot be tested. The germline CDR1 and CDR2 sequences are SGHTA and FQGNSA. The CDR3 length is 16 residues.

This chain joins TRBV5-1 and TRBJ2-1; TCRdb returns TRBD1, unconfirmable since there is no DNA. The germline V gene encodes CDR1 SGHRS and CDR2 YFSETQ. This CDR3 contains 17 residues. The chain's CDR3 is CASSLGGSYGANNEQFF.